The T cell receptor beta chain under discussion was sequenced for a study of T cell responses to AZD1222 COVID-19 vaccine. V shed 5 bases and J shed 1 base, with 8 bases lying between them. The CDR3 contains 12 residues. Germline values: CDR1 GTSNPN, CDR2 SVGIG (reference sequence). Study conclusions and caveats: Per reports, nearly half of all spike-specific TCRs target regions that are unmutated in variants. The donors showed a predominance of white British ancestry and of females, with possible underestimation of clonal diversity.

The method was immunoSEQ multiplex PCR; TCRdb's version includes in-frame clones alone and lacks a portion of them. Altogether about 140,000 clones are present, 85% to 90% being singletons, with the ten largest covering more than 3%. Comment on this clone: Its antigen is as yet unknown.

The sequence derives from an adult who received the AZD1222 COVID-19 vaccine. This sequence joins TRBV30 and TRBJ1-1; maybe TRBD1 (5 bases). The source was peripheral blood, collected 28 days after the second AZD1222 dose. The DNA of the CDR3 is TGTGCCTGGGGTACAGGGAACACTGAAGCTTTCTTT. It encodes CAWGTGNTEAFF.